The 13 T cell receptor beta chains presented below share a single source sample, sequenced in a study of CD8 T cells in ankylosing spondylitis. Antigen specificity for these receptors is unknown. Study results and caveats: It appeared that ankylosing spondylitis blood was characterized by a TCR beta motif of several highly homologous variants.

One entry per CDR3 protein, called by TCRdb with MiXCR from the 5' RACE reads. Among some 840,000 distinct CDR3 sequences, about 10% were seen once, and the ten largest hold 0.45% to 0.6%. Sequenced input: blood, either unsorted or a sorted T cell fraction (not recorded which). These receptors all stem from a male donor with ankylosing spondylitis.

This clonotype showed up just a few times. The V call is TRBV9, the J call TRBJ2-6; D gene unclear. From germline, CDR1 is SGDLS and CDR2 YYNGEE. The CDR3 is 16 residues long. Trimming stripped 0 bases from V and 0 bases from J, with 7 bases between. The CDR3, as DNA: TGTGCCAGCAGCGTAGCCCTATTCTCTGGGGCCAACGTCCTGACTTTC. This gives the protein CASSVALFSGANVLTF.

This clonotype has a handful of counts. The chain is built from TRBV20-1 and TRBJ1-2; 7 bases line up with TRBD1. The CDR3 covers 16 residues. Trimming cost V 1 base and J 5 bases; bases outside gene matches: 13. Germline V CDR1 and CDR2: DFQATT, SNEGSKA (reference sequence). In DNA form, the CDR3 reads TGCAGTGCTAGAGTCCCCATCCCCGGGACAGCGTATGGCTACACCTTC. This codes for CSARVPIPGTAYGYTF.

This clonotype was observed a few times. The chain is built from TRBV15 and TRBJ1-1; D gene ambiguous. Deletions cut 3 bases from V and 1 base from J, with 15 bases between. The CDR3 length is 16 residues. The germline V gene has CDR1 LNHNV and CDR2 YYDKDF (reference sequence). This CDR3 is CATSSPIFVGNTEAFF. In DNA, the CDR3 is TGTGCCACCAGCAGTCCTATTTTCGTCGGGAACACTGAAGCTTTCTTT.

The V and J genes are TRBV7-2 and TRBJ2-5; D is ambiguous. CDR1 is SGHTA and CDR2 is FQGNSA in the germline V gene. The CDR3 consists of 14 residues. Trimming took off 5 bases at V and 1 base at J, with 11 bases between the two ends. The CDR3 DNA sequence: TGTGCCAGCAGCCGGACCAATCCCCAAGAGACCCAGTACTTC. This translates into CASSRTNPQETQYF.

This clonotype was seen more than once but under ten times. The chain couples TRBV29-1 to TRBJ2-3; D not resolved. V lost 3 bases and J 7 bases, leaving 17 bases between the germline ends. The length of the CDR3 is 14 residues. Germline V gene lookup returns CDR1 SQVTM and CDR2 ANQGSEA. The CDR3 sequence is CSVDTQKEWYTQYF. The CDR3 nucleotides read TGCAGCGTTGACACCCAAAAGGAGTGGTATACGCAGTATTTT.

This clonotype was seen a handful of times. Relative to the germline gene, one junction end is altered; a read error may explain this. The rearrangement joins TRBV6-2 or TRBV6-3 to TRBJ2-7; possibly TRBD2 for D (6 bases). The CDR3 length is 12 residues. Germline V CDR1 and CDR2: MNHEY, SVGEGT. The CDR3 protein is CASSRDSFPKFF. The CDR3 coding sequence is TGTGCCAGCAGCCGGGACTCCTTCCCAAAATTTTTC.

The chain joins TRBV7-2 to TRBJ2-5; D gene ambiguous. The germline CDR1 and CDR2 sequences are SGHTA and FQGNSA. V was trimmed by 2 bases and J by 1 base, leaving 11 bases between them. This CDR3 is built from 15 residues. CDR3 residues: CASSLSRTLQETQYF. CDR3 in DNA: TGTGCCAGCAGCTTAAGTCGGACCCTCCAAGAGACCCAGTACTTC.

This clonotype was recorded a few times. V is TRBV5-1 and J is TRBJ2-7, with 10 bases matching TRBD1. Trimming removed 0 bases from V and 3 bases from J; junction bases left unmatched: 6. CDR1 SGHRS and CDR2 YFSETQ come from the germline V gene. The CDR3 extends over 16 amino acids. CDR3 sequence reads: CASSLAGRTGGYEQYF. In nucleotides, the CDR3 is TGCGCCAGCAGCTTGGCCGGCAGGACAGGGGGCTACGAGCAGTACTTC. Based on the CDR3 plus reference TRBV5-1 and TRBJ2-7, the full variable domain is KAGVTQTPRYLIKTRGQQVTLSCSPISGHRSVSWYQQTPGQGLQFLFEYFSETQRNKGNFPGRFSGRQFSNSRSEMNVSTLELGDSALYLCASSLAGRTGGYEQYFGPGTRLTVT.

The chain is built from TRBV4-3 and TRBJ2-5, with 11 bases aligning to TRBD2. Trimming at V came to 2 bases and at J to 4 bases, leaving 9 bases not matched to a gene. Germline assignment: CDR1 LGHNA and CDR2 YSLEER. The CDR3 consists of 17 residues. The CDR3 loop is CASSQSRGLAGGETQYF. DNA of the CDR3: TGCGCCAGCAGCCAATCAAGAGGTCTAGCGGGAGGAGAGACCCAGTACTTC.

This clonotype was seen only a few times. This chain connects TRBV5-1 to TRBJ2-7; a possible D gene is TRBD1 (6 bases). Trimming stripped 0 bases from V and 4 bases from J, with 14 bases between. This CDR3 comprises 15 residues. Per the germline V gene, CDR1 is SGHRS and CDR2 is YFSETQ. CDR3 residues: CASSLAQQGVYEQYF. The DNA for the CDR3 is TGCGCCAGCAGCTTGGCCCAACAGGGAGTGTACGAGCAGTACTTC. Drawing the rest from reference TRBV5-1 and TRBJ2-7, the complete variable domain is KAGVTQTPRYLIKTRGQQVTLSCSPISGHRSVSWYQQTPGQGLQFLFEYFSETQRNKGNFPGRFSGRQFSNSRSEMNVSTLELGDSALYLCASSLAQQGVYEQYFGPGTRLTVT.

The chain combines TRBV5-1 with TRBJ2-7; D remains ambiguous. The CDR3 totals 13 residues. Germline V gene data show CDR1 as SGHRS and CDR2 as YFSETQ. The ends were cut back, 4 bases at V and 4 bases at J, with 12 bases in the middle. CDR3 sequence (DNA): TGCGCCAGCAGCCTCCAAGGGATGTACGAGCAGTACTTC. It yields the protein CASSLQGMYEQYF.

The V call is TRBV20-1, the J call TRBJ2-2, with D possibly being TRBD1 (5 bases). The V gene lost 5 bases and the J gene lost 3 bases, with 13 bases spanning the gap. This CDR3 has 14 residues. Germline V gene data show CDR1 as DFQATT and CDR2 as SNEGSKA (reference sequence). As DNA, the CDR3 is TGCAGTGCTCGTCGACAGAGCTACACCGGGGAGCTGTTTTTT. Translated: CSARRQSYTGELFF.

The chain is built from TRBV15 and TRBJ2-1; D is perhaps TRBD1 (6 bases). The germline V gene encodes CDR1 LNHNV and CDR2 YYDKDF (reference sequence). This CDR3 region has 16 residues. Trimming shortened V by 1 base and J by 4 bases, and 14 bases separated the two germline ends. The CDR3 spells CATSRVQGLNYNEQFF. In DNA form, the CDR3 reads TGTGCCACCAGCAGAGTTCAGGGGCTTAATTACAATGAGCAGTTCTTC.